A selection of T cell receptor beta chains follows, all from one sample in a study of T cells in Graves' hyperthyroidism and ophthalmopathy. TCRdb recomputed calls from the multiplex PCR reads with MiXCR, one row per CDR3 protein. Of about 590,000 distinct CDR3 sequences listed, 15% to 19% were seen once; the top ten hold under 8%. Sequencing was carried out using blood. All receptors come from a woman younger than 45 with Graves' hyperthyroidism. Both conserved end residues are part of each CDR3. The D gene is left open where the match is weak. Rows give clone size only sometimes, using once, few, many, or a class for an expanded clone.

clone size | J gene | V gene | D gene | CDR3 protein | CDR3 DNA
many | TRBJ1-1 | TRBV19 | - | CASSALRANTEAFF | TGTGCCAGTAGCGCACTCAGGGCGAACACTGAAGCTTTCTTT
many | TRBJ2-1 | TRBV4-2 | - | CASSQDLMNEQFF | TGTGCCAGCAGCCAAGATTTAATGAATGAGCAGTTCTTC
many | TRBJ1-5 | TRBV18 | TRBD1 | CASSPGTEGQPQHF | TGTGCCAGCTCACCCGGGACAGAAGGGCAGCCCCAGCATTTT
many | TRBJ2-1 | TRBV12-3/TRBV12-4 | TRBD2 | CASNSGGSRINEQFF | TGTGCCAGCAACTCAGGCGGGAGTAGGATTAATGAGCAGTTCTTC
few | TRBJ2-3 | TRBV20-1 | - | CSARGGPFGTDTQYF | TGCAGTGCCCGAGGGGGGCCCTTCGGCACAGATACGCAGTATTTT
many | TRBJ2-7 | TRBV24-1 | TRBD2 | CATSAGLAGAYEQYF | TGTGCCACCAGTGCCGGACTAGCGGGCGCCTACGAGCAGTACTTC
- | TRBJ1-4 | TRBV24-1 | TRBD1 | CATSGLRDRGGEKLFF | TGTGCCACCAGTGGCCTCCGGGACAGGGGAGGTGAAAAACTGTTTTTT
few | TRBJ2-7 | TRBV6-2/TRBV6-3 | - | CASSYGTGEQYF | TGTGCCAGCAGTTATGGGACGGGGGAGCAGTACTTC
few | TRBJ2-1 | TRBV14 | - | CASSQGDRPGSYNEQFF | TGTGCCAGCAGCCAAGGTGACAGACCCGGCTCCTACAATGAGCAGTTCTTC
many | TRBJ1-1 | TRBV5-1 | TRBD1 | CASNPGQDMNTEAFF | TGCGCCAGTAACCCGGGACAGGACATGAACACTGAAGCTTTCTTT
many | TRBJ2-7 | TRBV20-1 | TRBD1 | CSARDIQGAREQYF | TGCAGTGCTAGAGATATACAGGGGGCAAGAGAGCAGTACTTC
- | TRBJ2-6 | TRBV14 | TRBD1 | CASSGGQRSGANVLTF | TGTGCCAGCTCAGGGGGACAGAGATCTGGGGCCAACGTCCTGACTTTC
many | TRBJ1-1 | TRBV7-9 | - | CASSLVGQPEAFF | TGTGCCAGCAGCTTAGTAGGACAGCCTGAAGCTTTCTTT
many | TRBJ2-7 | TRBV5-1 | - | CASSLMDGTYEQYF | TGCGCCAGCAGCCTCATGGACGGTACCTACGAGCAGTACTTC
few | TRBJ2-1 | TRBV20-1 | - | CSARVLREQFF | TGCAGTGCTAGAGTTCTAAGGGAGCAGTTCTTC
many | TRBJ2-1 | TRBV7-2 | TRBD2 | CASSSVVAGVRFF | TGTGCCAGCAGCTCTGTAGTAGCGGGAGTGCGGTTCTTC
many | TRBJ2-3 | TRBV30 | - | CAWSDHSGTASTQYF | TGTGCCTGGAGTGATCATAGCGGGACAGCTTCTACGCAGTATTTT
many | TRBJ2-1 | TRBV2 | TRBD2 | CASSATRLAGDDEQFF | TGTGCCAGCAGTGCGACGAGGCTAGCGGGAGATGATGAGCAGTTCTTC
many | TRBJ2-4 | TRBV28 | - | CASSFDRELAKNIQYF | TGTGCCAGCAGTTTTGATCGGGAGCTAGCCAAAAACATTCAGTACTTC
few | TRBJ2-7 | TRBV29-1 | - | CSVGGRDLSFYEQYF | TGCAGCGTTGGGGGCCGGGACCTCTCGTTCTACGAGCAGTACTTC
many | TRBJ2-1 | TRBV5-6 | TRBD1 | CASSLGQKQFF | TGTGCCAGCAGCCTGGGACAGAAGCAGTTCTTC
few | TRBJ1-5 | TRBV27 | - | CASSPQLLNQPQHF | TGTGCCAGCAGTCCTCAGTTACTCAATCAGCCCCAGCATTTT
few | TRBJ2-1 | TRBV14 | - | CASSKDGVLTLSYNEQFF | TGTGCCAGCAGTAAGGATGGCGTCCTCACCTTATCTTACAATGAGCAGTTCTTC
many | TRBJ2-3 | TRBV28 | TRBD2 | CASSSPGGPTDTQYF | TGTGCCAGCAGTTCCCCGGGAGGGCCTACAGATACGCAGTATTTT
few | TRBJ2-7 | TRBV5-1 | TRBD2 | CASGAGGPYEQYF | TGCGCCAGCGGGGCGGGAGGGCCCTACGAGCAGTACTTC
many | TRBJ2-7 | TRBV6-1 | TRBD2 | CASSEAGGPHEQYF | TGTGCCAGCAGTGAAGCGGGAGGGCCCCACGAGCAGTACTTC
- | TRBJ1-3 | TRBV12-3/TRBV12-4 | - | CASSLGAYGNTIYF | TGTGCCAGCAGTTTAGGGGCTTACGGAAACACCATATATTTT
- | TRBJ2-1 | TRBV10-3 | TRBD2 | CAIMGGVPNEQFF | TGTGCCATCATGGGAGGGGTCCCCAATGAGCAGTTCTTC
many | TRBJ2-7 | TRBV11-2 | TRBD2 | CASSLMGLAVYEQYF | TGTGCCAGCAGCCTAATGGGACTAGCGGTCTACGAGCAGTACTTC
many | TRBJ2-7 | TRBV10-3 | TRBD1 | CAISDGQGAKEQYF | TGTGCCATCAGTGACGGACAGGGGGCTAAGGAGCAGTACTTC